The 28 T cell receptor beta chains below all came from one sample that was sequenced in a study of blood T cell repertoires in COVID-19. Generated by immunoSEQ multiplex PCR, the TCRdb table keeps only in-frame clones and is missing some. The sample holds about 31,000 clones, 70% to 90% seen once. The specimen sequenced was peripheral blood. These receptors were taken from a woman between 35 and 50 years old with active or convalescent COVID-19.

The chain couples TRBV2 to TRBJ1-3; 12 bases agree with TRBD1. V lost 7 bases and J lost 8; bases outside the gene matches: 6. Per germline, CDR1 SNHLY and CDR2 FYNNEI. This CDR3 is built from 14 residues. This chain's CDR3 is CASTWDRGLDTIYF. The DNA for the CDR3 is TGTGCCAGCACATGGGACAGGGGGCTTGACACCATATATTTT.

The V call is TRBV5-6, the J call TRBJ2-7, with D hard to call. The CDR3 runs 14 residues. Germline CDR1 and CDR2: SGHDT and YYEEEE. Trimming took 4 bases from V and 1 from J, leaving 12 bases between them. The DNA for the CDR3 is TGTGCCAGCAGCCCTGGTGTCGGGTCCTACGAGCAGTACTTC. It specifies CASSPGVGSYEQYF.

This chain links TRBV27 with TRBJ2-7; D might be TRBD1 (7 bases). The germline V and J ends were trimmed by 6 bases and 0 bases, with 12 bases remaining between them. The CDR3 spans 14 residues. Looked up from germline, CDR1 is MNHEY and CDR2 is SMNVEV (reference sequence). The CDR3: CASSPQGGSYEQYF. The CDR3, as DNA: TGTGCCAGCAGCCCTCAGGGGGGCTCCTACGAGCAGTACTTC.

This rearrangement joins TRBV21-1 to TRBJ1-6; TRBD1 is the table's D call, not checked against the DNA. TRBV21-1 is a listed pseudogene. The CDR3 has 16 residues. CDR3 in amino acids: CASSNISGSYNSPLHF. The CDR3 nucleotides read TGTGCCAGCAGCAACATCAGTGGTTCCTATAATTCACCCCTCCACTTT.

This clone was observed once. The V and J genes are TRBV30 and TRBJ1-1; D is possibly TRBD1 (6 bases). Germline CDR1 GTSNPN, CDR2 SVGIG (reference sequence). V gave up 1 base and J gave up 4 bases, with 10 bases separating them. CDR3 size: 13 residues. The CDR3 protein is CAWSAGRGTEAFF. The CDR3 DNA is TGTGCCTGGAGTGCCGGCAGGGGCACTGAAGCTTTCTTT.

This chain uses TRBV30 with TRBJ2-7; D call uncertain. Germline lookup yields CDR1 GTSNPN and CDR2 SVGIG (reference sequence). Deletions cut 0 bases from V and 2 bases from J, with 20 bases between. The CDR3 runs to 17 residues. For the CDR3, the DNA is TGTGCCTGGAGTGTACTCCGGAGTGGCGTGATAACCTACGAGCAGTACTTC. Translation gives CAWSVLRSGVITYEQYF.

The chain joins TRBV5-6 to TRBJ2-1, with 7 positions matching TRBD1. J was trimmed by 8 bases and V by 7 bases; bases with no gene match: 3. This CDR3 has 11 residues. The germline CDR1 and CDR2 sequences are SGHDT and YYEEEE. The DNA for the CDR3 is TGTGCCAGCTCACAGGGGTATGAGCAGTTCTTC. Translating gives CASSQGYEQFF.

This clone was seen a few times. The V gene is TRBV6-4, the J gene TRBJ1-6; the D gene is possibly TRBD1 (5 bases). V dropped 3 bases and J dropped 5 bases, with 5 bases sitting between them. CDR1 MRHNA and CDR2 SNTAGT come from the germline V gene. The CDR3 is 13 amino acids. The CDR3 loop is CASSEDNNSPLHF. As DNA, the CDR3 is TGTGCCAGCAGTGAGGACAATAATTCACCCCTCCACTTT.

This clone was found once. The V call is TRBV7-2, the J call TRBJ1-1; 7 bases agree with TRBD1. With V trimmed by 3 bases and J by 2 bases, 9 bases remained unmatched. The CDR3 spans 16 residues. Germline CDR1 SGHTA, CDR2 FQGNSA. CDR3 residues: CASSFAMGQPNTEAFF. CDR3 coding DNA: TGTGCCAGCAGCTTCGCTATGGGACAGCCAAACACTGAAGCTTTCTTT.

The rearrangement links TRBV12-3 or TRBV12-4 to TRBJ1-1; possible D gene TRBD1, 5 bases. The CDR3 has 13 residues. V lost 7 bases to trimming and J lost 4 bases, with 13 bases between them. The CDR3 bases are TGTGCCAGCAATCGCGGGGGGGTCACTGAAGCTTTCTTT. It translates to CASNRGGVTEAFF.

The CDR3 region is CASSYSFATSYRGGAPDEQFF. The CDR3 bases are TGTGCCAGCAGTTACTCGTTTGCCACTAGCTACAGGGGGGGGGCTCCTGATGAGCAGTTCTTC. The chain carries TRBV6-2 or TRBV6-3 and TRBJ2-1; a weak D match, TRBD1 (8 bases). The V gene lost 0 bases and the J gene lost 8 bases, with 32 bases spanning the gap. The germline V gene encodes CDR1 MNHEY and CDR2 SVGEGT. This CDR3 has 21 amino acids.

V is TRBV5-6 and J is TRBJ2-1; 7 positions match TRBD2. J was trimmed by 8 bases and V by 4 bases; bases with no gene match: 6. This CDR3 comprises 13 residues. CDR1 SGHDT and CDR2 YYEEEE come from the germline V gene. The CDR3 reads CASSLGGSYEQFF. In DNA, the CDR3 is TGTGCCAGCAGCCTGGGAGGGTCGTATGAGCAGTTCTTC.

V gene TRBV7-6 combines with J gene TRBJ2-2, with 11 positions matching TRBD1. The germline V gene encodes CDR1 SGHVS and CDR2 FNYEAQ. This CDR3 region has 16 residues. V lost 3 bases, J lost 6 bases, and 6 bases stayed unmatched. CDR3 nucleotides: TGTGCCAGCAGCTTGCCGGGACAGGGGGTCCCCGGGGAGCTGTTTTTT. This codes for CASSLPGQGVPGELFF.

CDR3 protein: CASSYLYEQFF. The CDR3 bases are TGTGCCAGCAGTTACCTATATGAGCAGTTCTTC. V and J are TRBV6-5 and TRBJ2-1; D uncertain. Germline loops: CDR1 MNHEY, CDR2 SVGAGI. The CDR3 has 11 residues. V lost 2 bases, J lost 8 bases, and 4 bases lay in between.

The chain employs TRBV6-5 and TRBJ1-6; 9 bases align to TRBD1. Germline-derived CDR1 and CDR2 are MNHEY and SVGAGI. The CDR3 runs to 14 residues. V shed 6 bases and J 10 bases; nucleotides not matched to a gene: 7. The CDR3 DNA follows: TGTGCCAGCAGCGCGGGACAGGGAGAATCACCCCTCCACTTT. It encodes CASSAGQGESPLHF.

This clone has only one observation. The V call is TRBV11-2, the J call TRBJ2-7; possibly TRBD1 for D (6 bases). This CDR3 spans 15 amino acids. The V end was cut by 3 bases, the J end by 4 bases, with 16 bases between. In germline, CDR1 is SGHAT, CDR2 FQNNGV. The CDR3 DNA follows: TGTGCCAGCAGCTTGCCAGGGGAAGCCGAATACGAGCAGTACTTC. Translating it yields CASSLPGEAEYEQYF. Using reference TRBV11-2 and TRBJ2-7 for the parts outside the CDR3, the full variable domain is EAGVAQSPRYKIIEKRQSVAFWCNPISGHATLYWYQQILGQGPKLLIQFQNNGVVDDSQLPKDRFSAERLKGVDSTLKIQPAKLEDSAVYLCASSLPGEAEYEQYFGPGTRLTVT.

V is TRBV5-1 and J is TRBJ1-1; a weak D match, TRBD1 (5 bases). CDR1 SGHRS and CDR2 YFSETQ come from the germline V gene. This CDR3 contains 14 residues. The V end lost 0 bases, the J end lost 3 bases, and 9 bases lay between the germline ends. DNA for the CDR3: TGCGCCAGCAGCTTGGGCAGGGTAGACACTGAAGCTTTCTTT. This sequence encodes CASSLGRVDTEAFF.

The CDR3 coding sequence is TGTGCCAGCAGTGTCGCTGAAGACCGGGTCGAGCAGTACTTC. It specifies CASSVAEDRVEQYF. The rearrangement uses TRBV25-1 and TRBJ2-7; D not certain. The CDR3 totals 14 residues. The V end was cut by 4 bases, the J end by 6 bases, with 16 bases between. Germline V gene data show CDR1 as MGHDK and CDR2 as SYGVNS.

The rearrangement links TRBV20-1 to TRBJ2-5; 15 positions match TRBD2. The CDR3 contains 18 residues. CDR1 DFQATT and CDR2 SNEGSKA come from the germline V gene (reference sequence). V trimming: 3 bases; J trimming: 2 bases; junction bases outside the gene matches: 10. The CDR3 DNA sequence: TGCAGTGCTAGTCGGACTAGCGGGGGGGCTGTGGGGCAAGAGACCCAGTACTTC. Translated, it gives CSASRTSGGAVGQETQYF.

The rearrangement joins TRBV5-1 to TRBJ2-7; weak D call: TRBD2 (5 bases). Germline-derived CDR1 and CDR2 are SGHRS and YFSETQ. V was clipped by 3 bases and J by 0 bases, with 7 bases between them. The CDR3 consists of 13 residues. DNA for the CDR3: TGCGCCAGCAGCTATGGGAGCTCCTACGAGCAGTACTTC. Amino acid sequence: CASSYGSSYEQYF.

In the case of this clone: Other nucleotide sequences from this sample produce the same CDR3. The chain employs TRBV11-2 and TRBJ2-7, with D unresolved. Trimming removed 6 bases from V and 2 bases from J, with 5 bases in between. Germline V CDR1 and CDR2: SGHAT, FQNNGV. CDR3 length equals 11 residues. CDR3 residues: CASSSTYEQYF. CDR3 sequence (DNA): TGTGCCAGCAGTTCCACCTACGAGCAGTACTTC.

CDR3: CAWSEGLAGVDTQYF. DNA for the CDR3: TGTGCCTGGAGCGAGGGACTAGCGGGGGTAGATACGCAGTATTTT. The V and J genes are TRBV30 and TRBJ2-3; the match to TRBD2 covers 14 bases. This CDR3 contains 15 residues. The V and J ends lost 3 bases and 5 bases, in that order; junction bases with no gene match: 4. CDR1 and CDR2 (germline): GTSNPN, SVGIG (reference sequence).

The rearrangement links TRBV6-5 to TRBJ1-3, with no clear D. Trimming removed 5 bases from V and 0 bases from J, with 11 bases in between. The CDR3 covers 15 residues. Per the germline V gene, CDR1 is MNHEY and CDR2 is SVGAGI. CDR3 nucleotides: TGTGCCAGCAGTACTCGACGGAGCTCTGGAAACACCATATATTTT. It encodes CASSTRRSSGNTIYF.

In its sample, this clone was seen once. The chain joins TRBV27 to TRBJ2-7, with D perhaps matching TRBD2 (7 bases). The CDR3 totals 14 residues. Per germline, CDR1 MNHEY and CDR2 SMNVEV (reference sequence). V was clipped by 2 bases and J by 6 bases, with 14 bases between them. The CDR3 sequence is CASSLEAGQGEQYF. DNA for the CDR3: TGTGCCAGCAGTTTAGAAGCGGGACAAGGCGAGCAGTACTTC.

This clone was detected once. The chain combines TRBV12-3 or TRBV12-4 with TRBJ2-1; possibly TRBD2 for D (6 bases). The CDR3 runs 13 residues. Deletions cut 8 bases from V and 8 bases from J, with 16 bases between. The DNA of the CDR3 is TGTGCCAGCCTCGGGGGTACCCGGGATGAGCAGTTCTTC. It yields the protein CASLGGTRDEQFF.

The chain combines TRBV19 with TRBJ1-1; D remains ambiguous. The CDR3 runs 12 residues. The germline V gene encodes CDR1 LNHDA and CDR2 SQIVND (reference sequence). Between the trimmed V and J ends, which lost 7 bases and 1 base, there was a span of 7 bases. CDR3 in DNA: TGTGCCAGTAAGCCCGAGAACACTGAAGCTTTCTTT. Translation: CASKPENTEAFF.

The V gene is TRBV5-1, the J gene TRBJ2-7; the D gene is possibly TRBD1 (6 bases). The CDR3 runs 15 residues. With 3 bases removed from V and 5 bases from J, the gap between germline ends came to 18 bases. CDR1 is SGHRS and CDR2 is YFSETQ in the germline V gene. The CDR3 spells CASSSRGSSHNEQYF. In nucleotides, the CDR3 is TGCGCCAGCAGCTCCAGGGGAAGTTCTCACAACGAGCAGTACTTC.

Concerning this clone itself: It is unclear where the CDR3 begins or ends on the DNA, so no DNA is shown, and the CDR3 is as TCRdb lists it. This chain connects TRBV27 to TRBJ1-2; the tabulated D call, TRBD1, remains unverified against the DNA. The V gene's germline CDR1 is MNHEY and CDR2 SMNVEV (reference sequence). The length of the CDR3 is 14 amino acids, counting both ends. CDR3 amino acids: CASSLAFAGGALTF.